The entry below describes one TCR beta chain. The antigen remains undetermined. Trimming took 2 bases from V and 8 from J, leaving 15 bases between them. Germline assignment: CDR1 MNHEY and CDR2 SVGAGI. The CDR3 runs to 15 residues. The data belong to a study of T cell repertoires in cytomegalovirus infection. TCRdb processed the reads anew with MiXCR; each CDR3 protein has one entry. The table lists 510,000 or so distinct CDR3 sequences, roughly 29% of them singletons, with about 12% in the top ten. Study-wide points: Clonotype analysis showed dominance of the ex vivo response by HLA-C-restricted CMV-specific TCR beta clonotypes.

The sequencing input was PBMCs. This chain uses TRBV6-5 with TRBJ1-4; D is ambiguous. This TCR was sampled from a human donor in good health (CMV status not recorded). Some clones in this sample may be carry-over from other donors' samples. This CDR3 reads CASSYDRMSGEKLFF. The CDR3, as DNA: TGTGCCAGCAGTTACGATCGGATGAGTGGAGAAAAACTGTTTTTT.